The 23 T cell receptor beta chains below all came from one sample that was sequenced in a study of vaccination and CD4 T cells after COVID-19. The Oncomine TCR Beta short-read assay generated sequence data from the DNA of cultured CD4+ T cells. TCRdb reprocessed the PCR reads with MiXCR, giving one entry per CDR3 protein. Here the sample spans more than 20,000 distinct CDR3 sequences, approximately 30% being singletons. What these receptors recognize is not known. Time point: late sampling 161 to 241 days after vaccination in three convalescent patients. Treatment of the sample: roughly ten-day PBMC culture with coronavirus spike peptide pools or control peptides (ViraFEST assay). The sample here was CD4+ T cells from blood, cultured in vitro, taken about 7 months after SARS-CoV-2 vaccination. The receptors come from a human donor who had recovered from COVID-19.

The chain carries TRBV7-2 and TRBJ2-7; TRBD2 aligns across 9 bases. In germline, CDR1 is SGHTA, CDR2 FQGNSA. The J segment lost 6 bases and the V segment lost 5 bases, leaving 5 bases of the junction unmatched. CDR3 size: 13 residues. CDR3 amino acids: CASSQPSGIEQYF. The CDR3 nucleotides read TGTGCCAGCAGCCAACCTAGCGGGATCGAGCAGTACTTC.

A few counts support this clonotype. DNA for the CDR3: TGCAGTGCTAGGCTCCAGGACACCGGGGAGCTGTTTTTT. It yields the protein CSARLQDTGELFF. The V gene is TRBV20-1, the J gene TRBJ2-2; D is unresolved. CDR3 length equals 13 residues. The germline V gene encodes CDR1 DFQATT and CDR2 SNEGSKA (reference sequence). Trimming stripped 3 bases from V and 3 bases from J, with 8 bases between.

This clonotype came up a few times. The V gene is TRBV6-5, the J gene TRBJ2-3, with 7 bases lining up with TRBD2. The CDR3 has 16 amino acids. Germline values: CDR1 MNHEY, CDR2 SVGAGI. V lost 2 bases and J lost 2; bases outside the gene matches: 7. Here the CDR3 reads CASSYGPSGLTDTQYF. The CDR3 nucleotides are TGTGCCAGCAGTTACGGCCCTAGCGGCCTCACAGATACGCAGTATTTT.

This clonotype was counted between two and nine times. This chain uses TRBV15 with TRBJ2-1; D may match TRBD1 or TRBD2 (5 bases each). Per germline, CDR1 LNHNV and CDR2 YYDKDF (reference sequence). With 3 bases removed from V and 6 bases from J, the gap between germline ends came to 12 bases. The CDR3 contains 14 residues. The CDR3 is CATSRAGTVNEQFF. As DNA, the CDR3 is TGTGCCACCAGCAGGGCCGGGACCGTCAATGAGCAGTTCTTC.

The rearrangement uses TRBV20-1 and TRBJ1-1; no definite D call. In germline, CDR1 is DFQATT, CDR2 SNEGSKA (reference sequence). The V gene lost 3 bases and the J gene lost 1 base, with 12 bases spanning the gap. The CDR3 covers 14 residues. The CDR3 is CSARPRTGNTEAFF. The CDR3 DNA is TGCAGTGCTAGGCCAAGGACGGGGAACACTGAAGCTTTCTTT.

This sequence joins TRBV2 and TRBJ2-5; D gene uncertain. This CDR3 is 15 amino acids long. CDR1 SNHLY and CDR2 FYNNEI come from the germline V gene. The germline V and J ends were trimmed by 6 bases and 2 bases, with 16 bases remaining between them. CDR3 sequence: CASRPLARIQETQYF. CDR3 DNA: TGTGCCAGCAGACCCCTTGCGCGCATTCAAGAGACCCAGTACTTC.

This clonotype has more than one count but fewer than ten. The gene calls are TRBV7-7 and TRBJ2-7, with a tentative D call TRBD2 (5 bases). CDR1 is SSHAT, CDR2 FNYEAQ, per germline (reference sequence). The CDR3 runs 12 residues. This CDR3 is CAQSGVLNEQYF. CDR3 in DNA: TGTGCTCAGTCCGGGGTCTTAAACGAGCAGTACTTC.

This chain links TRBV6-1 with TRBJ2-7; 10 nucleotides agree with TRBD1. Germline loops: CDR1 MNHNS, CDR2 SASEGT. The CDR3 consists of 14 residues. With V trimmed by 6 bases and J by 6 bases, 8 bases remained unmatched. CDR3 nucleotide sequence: TGTGCCAGCAGCAGGGACAGGGGAACGGGCGAGCAGTACTTC. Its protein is CASSRDRGTGEQYF.

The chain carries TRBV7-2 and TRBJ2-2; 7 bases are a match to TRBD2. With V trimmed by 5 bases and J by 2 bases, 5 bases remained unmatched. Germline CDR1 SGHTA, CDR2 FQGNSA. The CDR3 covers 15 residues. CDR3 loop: CASSHRDYNTGELFF. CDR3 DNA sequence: TGTGCCAGCAGCCACCGGGACTACAACACCGGGGAGCTGTTTTTT.

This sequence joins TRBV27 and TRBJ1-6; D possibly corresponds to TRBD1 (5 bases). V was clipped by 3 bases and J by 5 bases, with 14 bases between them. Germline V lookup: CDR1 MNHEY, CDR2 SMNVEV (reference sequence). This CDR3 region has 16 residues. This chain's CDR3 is CASSFFPGRNNSPLHF. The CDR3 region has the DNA TGTGCCAGCAGTTTTTTCCCGGGACGGAATAATTCACCCCTCCACTTT.

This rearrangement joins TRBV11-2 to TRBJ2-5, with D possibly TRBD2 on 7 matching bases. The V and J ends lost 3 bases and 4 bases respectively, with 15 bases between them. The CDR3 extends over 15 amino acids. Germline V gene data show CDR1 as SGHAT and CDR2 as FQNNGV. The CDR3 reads CASSLYLGGGETQYF. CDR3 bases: TGTGCCAGCAGCTTGTACCTGGGAGGGGGAGAGACCCAGTACTTC.

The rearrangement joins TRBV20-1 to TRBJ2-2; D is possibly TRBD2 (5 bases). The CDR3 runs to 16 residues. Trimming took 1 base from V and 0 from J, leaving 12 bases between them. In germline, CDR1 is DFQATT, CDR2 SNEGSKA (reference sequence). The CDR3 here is CSARVAGLTNTGELFF. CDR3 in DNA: TGCAGTGCTAGAGTGGCGGGCCTCACGAACACCGGGGAGCTGTTTTTT.

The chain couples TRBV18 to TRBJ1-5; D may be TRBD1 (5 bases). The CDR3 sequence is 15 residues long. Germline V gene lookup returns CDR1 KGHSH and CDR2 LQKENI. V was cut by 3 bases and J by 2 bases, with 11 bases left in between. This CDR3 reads CASSPQGVGNQPQHF. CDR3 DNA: TGTGCCAGCTCACCTCAGGGAGTTGGCAATCAGCCCCAGCATTTT.

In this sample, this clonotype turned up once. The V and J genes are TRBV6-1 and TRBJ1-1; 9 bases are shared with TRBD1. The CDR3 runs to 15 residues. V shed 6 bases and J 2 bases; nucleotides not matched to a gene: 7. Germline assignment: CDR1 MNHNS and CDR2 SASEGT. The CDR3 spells CASRKPGQGNTEAFF. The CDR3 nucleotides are TGTGCCAGCAGAAAGCCGGGACAGGGTAACACTGAAGCTTTCTTT.

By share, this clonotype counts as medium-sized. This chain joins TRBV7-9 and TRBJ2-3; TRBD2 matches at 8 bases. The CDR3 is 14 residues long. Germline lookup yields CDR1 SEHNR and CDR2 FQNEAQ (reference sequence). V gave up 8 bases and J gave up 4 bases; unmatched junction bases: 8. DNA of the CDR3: TGTGCCAGCGGTCTGACGGGAGGGGCAGATACGCAGTATTTT. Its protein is CASGLTGGADTQYF. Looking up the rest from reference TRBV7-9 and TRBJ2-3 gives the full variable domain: DTGVSQNPRHKITKRGQNVTFRCDPISEHNRLYWYRQTLGQGPEFLTYFQNEAQLEKSRLLSDRFSAERPKGSFSTLEIQRTEQGDSAMYLCASGLTGGADTQYFGPGTRLTVL.

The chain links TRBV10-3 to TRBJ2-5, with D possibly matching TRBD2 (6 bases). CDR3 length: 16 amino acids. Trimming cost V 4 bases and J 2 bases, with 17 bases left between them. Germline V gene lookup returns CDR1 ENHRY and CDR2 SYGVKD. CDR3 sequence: CAISALPGLDQETQYF. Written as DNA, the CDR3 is TGTGCCATCAGTGCGTTACCGGGACTGGATCAAGAGACCCAGTACTTC.

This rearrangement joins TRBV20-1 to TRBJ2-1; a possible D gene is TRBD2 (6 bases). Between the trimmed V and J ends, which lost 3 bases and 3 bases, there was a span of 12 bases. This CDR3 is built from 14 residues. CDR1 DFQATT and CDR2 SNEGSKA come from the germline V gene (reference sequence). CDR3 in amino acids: CSASPAGYYNEQFF. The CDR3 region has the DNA TGCAGTGCTAGTCCGGCGGGGTACTACAATGAGCAGTTCTTC.

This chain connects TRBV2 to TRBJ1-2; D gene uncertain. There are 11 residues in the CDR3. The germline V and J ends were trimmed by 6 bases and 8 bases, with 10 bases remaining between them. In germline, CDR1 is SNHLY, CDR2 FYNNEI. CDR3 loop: CASRGSWGYTF. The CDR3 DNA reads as TGTGCCAGCAGGGGATCCTGGGGCTACACCTTC.

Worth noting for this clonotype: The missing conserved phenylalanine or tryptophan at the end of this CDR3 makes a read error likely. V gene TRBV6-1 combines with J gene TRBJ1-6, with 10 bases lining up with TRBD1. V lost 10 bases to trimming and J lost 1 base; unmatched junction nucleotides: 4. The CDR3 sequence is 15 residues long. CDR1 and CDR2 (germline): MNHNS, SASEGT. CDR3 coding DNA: TGTGCCACAAGACAGGGGGCTTCCTATAATTCACCCCTCCACTGT. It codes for CATRQGASYNSPLHC.

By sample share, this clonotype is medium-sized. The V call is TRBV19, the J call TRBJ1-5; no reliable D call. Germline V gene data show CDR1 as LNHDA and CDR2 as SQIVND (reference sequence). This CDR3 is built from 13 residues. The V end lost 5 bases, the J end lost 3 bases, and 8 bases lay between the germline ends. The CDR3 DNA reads TGTGCCAGTAGTGGAGTCCACAATCAGCCCCAGCATTTT. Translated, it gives CASSGVHNQPQHF.

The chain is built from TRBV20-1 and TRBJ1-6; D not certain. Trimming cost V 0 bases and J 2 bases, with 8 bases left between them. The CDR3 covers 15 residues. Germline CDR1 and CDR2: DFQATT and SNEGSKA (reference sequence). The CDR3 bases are TGCAGTGCTAGAGATCCGACCACCTATAATTCACCCCTCCACTTT. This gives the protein CSARDPTTYNSPLHF.

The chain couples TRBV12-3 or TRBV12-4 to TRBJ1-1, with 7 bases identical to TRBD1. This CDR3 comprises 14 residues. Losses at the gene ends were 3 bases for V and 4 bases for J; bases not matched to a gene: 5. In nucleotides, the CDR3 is TGTGCCAGCAGTTTGCAGGGGGTCTTCACTGAAGCTTTCTTT. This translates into CASSLQGVFTEAFF.

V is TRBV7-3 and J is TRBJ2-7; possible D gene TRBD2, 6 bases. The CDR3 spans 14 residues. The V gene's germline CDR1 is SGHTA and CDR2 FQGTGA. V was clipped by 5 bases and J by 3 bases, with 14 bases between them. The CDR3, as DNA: TGTGCCAGCAGCCCAGGGCGCGGGAACTACGAGCAGTACTTC. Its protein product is CASSPGRGNYEQYF.